Following are 32 T cell receptor beta chains from one sample sequenced in a study of T cells after yellow fever vaccination. TCRdb re-called the 5' RACE reads with MiXCR, one entry per CDR3 protein. The sample consists of about 350,000 distinct CDR3 sequences, roughly 4.3% of them appearing once. Sequences were derived from PBMCs, sampled 5 days after the yellow fever booster vaccination. These receptors were taken from a man younger than 30 who received the YFV17D yellow fever vaccine.

The chain combines TRBV5-5 with TRBJ1-1; TRBD1 aligns across 8 bases. V gave up 4 bases and J gave up 4 bases; unmatched junction bases: 9. Germline V CDR1 and CDR2: SGHKS, YYEKEE (reference sequence). The CDR3 sequence is 15 residues long. CDR3 DNA sequence: TGTGCCAGCAGCCCTCGGACAGGGTGGGGCACTGAAGCTTTCTTT. Protein sequence: CASSPRTGWGTEAFF.

The sample holds many counts of this clonotype. The chain combines TRBV20-1 with TRBJ2-2; D call uncertain. Germline CDR1 DFQATT, CDR2 SNEGSKA (reference sequence). This CDR3 region has 12 residues. V was trimmed by 4 bases and J by 0 bases, leaving 3 bases between them. The CDR3 nucleotides are TGCAGTGCTACCGCGAACACCGGGGAGCTGTTTTTT. Protein sequence: CSATANTGELFF.

The V and J genes are TRBV19 and TRBJ1-6; TRBD1 agrees at 7 bases. The CDR3 has 13 amino acids. CDR1 is LNHDA and CDR2 is SQIVND in the germline V gene (reference sequence). V dropped 5 bases and J dropped 10; count of bases not matched to a gene: 5. CDR3 residues: CASSQGQESPLHF. CDR3 DNA: TGTGCCAGTAGTCAAGGACAGGAATCACCCCTCCACTTT.

In its sample, this clonotype was seen a few times. V is TRBV10-3 and J is TRBJ2-3, with TRBD1 identical over 8 bases. J gave up 9 bases and V 7 bases, and 15 bases lay outside the gene matches. The CDR3 has 15 residues. Looked up from germline, CDR1 is ENHRY and CDR2 is SYGVKD. CDR3 sequence (DNA): TGTGCCATCACTAAAACCCCGGGACAGGTTCAAACGCAGTATTTT. This translates into CAITKTPGQVQTQYF.

This chain links TRBV6-5 with TRBJ2-3; a weak D match, TRBD1 (5 bases). The CDR3 covers 13 residues. Germline V gene data show CDR1 as MNHEY and CDR2 as SVGAGI. V was trimmed by 6 bases and J by 4 bases, leaving 11 bases between them. The CDR3 loop is CASSPDSSDTQYF. In nucleotides, the CDR3 is TGTGCCAGCAGCCCCGACAGTTCAGATACGCAGTATTTT.

This clonotype showed up just a few times. The V gene is TRBV7-9, the J gene TRBJ2-7; a weak D match, TRBD1 (5 bases). Germline V lookup: CDR1 SEHNR, CDR2 FQNEAQ (reference sequence). The CDR3 spans 14 residues. Trimming left V 2 bases short and J 3 bases short, with 11 bases between. CDR3 coding DNA: TGTGCCAGCAGCTTATCGGCAGGGCGCTACGAGCAGTACTTC. Encoded protein: CASSLSAGRYEQYF.

The chain employs TRBV6-1 and TRBJ2-7; possibly TRBD1 for D (6 bases). Germline loops: CDR1 MNHNS, CDR2 SASEGT. The CDR3 runs to 14 residues. Trimming took 11 bases from V and 0 from J, leaving 17 bases between them. DNA for the CDR3: TGTGCCTGCTCCCGGGACAAACTCTCCTACGAGCAGTACGTC. Protein sequence: CACSRDKLSYEQYV.

This clonotype was seen only a few times. The V call is TRBV10-1, the J call TRBJ2-7; unclear D gene. There are 13 residues in the CDR3. Germline V gene sequence: CDR1 WNHNN, CDR2 SYGVQD (reference sequence). With 2 bases removed from V and 6 bases from J, the gap between germline ends came to 11 bases. The CDR3 spells CASSEQGHGEQYF. The CDR3 nucleotides read TGCGCCAGCAGTGAGCAAGGCCATGGCGAGCAGTACTTC.

The chain has TRBV6-6 and TRBJ1-6; D might be TRBD1 (6 bases). This CDR3 contains 15 residues. Germline CDR1 and CDR2: MNHNY and SVGAGI (reference sequence). V was cut by 0 bases and J by 9 bases, with 12 bases left in between. The CDR3 spells CASSYSSDSGSPLHF. In DNA, the CDR3 is TGTGCCAGCAGTTACTCATCGGACAGTGGTTCACCCCTCCACTTT.

This chain links TRBV5-1 with TRBJ1-1; no definite D call. There are 13 residues in the CDR3. Trimming left V 2 bases short and J 0 bases short, with 5 bases between. Germline lookup yields CDR1 SGHRS and CDR2 YFSETQ. The CDR3 protein is CASSFLLNTEAFF. The CDR3 DNA reads TGCGCCAGCAGCTTCCTCTTGAACACTGAAGCTTTCTTT.

This chain joins TRBV7-9 and TRBJ2-5; D uncertain. The V gene lost 5 bases and the J gene lost 2 bases, with 9 bases spanning the gap. Germline V CDR1 and CDR2: SEHNR, FQNEAQ (reference sequence). There are 13 residues in the CDR3. The CDR3 protein is CASSQAVQETQYF. CDR3 bases: TGTGCCAGCAGCCAAGCAGTTCAAGAGACCCAGTACTTC.

This clonotype was counted many times. The rearrangement joins TRBV7-9 to TRBJ1-2; D unresolved. The CDR3 is 14 amino acids. V shed 1 base and J shed 7 bases, with 13 bases lying between them. Germline V gene data show CDR1 as SEHNR and CDR2 as FQNEAQ (reference sequence). CDR3 region: CASSLGVPSGGYTF. CDR3 sequence (DNA): TGTGCCAGCAGCTTAGGGGTCCCTAGCGGTGGCTACACCTTC.

V is TRBV7-3 and J is TRBJ2-2; 7 nucleotides match TRBD2. The CDR3 has 15 residues. Germline CDR1 SGHTA, CDR2 FQGTGA. V lost 1 base, J lost 4 bases, and 3 bases stayed unmatched. CDR3 coding DNA: TGTGCCAGCAGCTTAAACGGGGGGTTCACCGGGGAGCTGTTTTTT. It translates to CASSLNGGFTGELFF.

This rearrangement joins TRBV28 to TRBJ2-1; 11 bases match TRBD1. The CDR3 contains 16 residues. Germline V lookup: CDR1 MDHEN, CDR2 SYDVKM. V was clipped by 2 bases and J by 3 bases; unmatched bases: 3. CDR3: CASSLEGTGGYNEQFF. The CDR3 DNA reads TGTGCCAGCAGTTTAGAAGGGACAGGGGGCTACAATGAGCAGTTCTTC.

The chain combines TRBV30 with TRBJ1-1, with TRBD1 matching 9 bases. The CDR3 runs 15 residues. Germline trimming cut 5 bases from V and 3 bases from J; bases unmatched to any gene: 10. CDR1 GTSNPN and CDR2 SVGIG come from the germline V gene (reference sequence). This CDR3 is CAWEQGAVGYTEAFF. CDR3 in DNA: TGTGCCTGGGAACAGGGGGCAGTAGGGTACACTGAAGCTTTCTTT.

This clonotype came up once. The chain links TRBV12-2 to TRBJ1-1; whether TRBD1, the table's D call, matches the DNA was not checked. TRBV12-2 is shown as a pseudogene. The CDR3 has 12 amino acids. CDR3 residues: CASRSRVRGAFF. Here the CDR3 DNA reads TGTGCAAGTCGCTCCAGGGTTCGGGGGGCTTTCTTT.

This clonotype was counted ten times or more. This chain links TRBV20-1 with TRBJ2-5; 7 bases align to TRBD1. The germline V gene has CDR1 DFQATT and CDR2 SNEGSKA (reference sequence). V was pared by 1 base and J by 5 bases, with 4 bases of the junction left unmatched. The CDR3 runs to 13 residues. CDR3 residues: CSARVGGRETQYF. The CDR3 DNA reads TGCAGTGCTAGAGTAGGGGGCCGGGAGACCCAGTACTTC.

This clonotype was detected ten times or more. This rearrangement joins TRBV5-1 to TRBJ2-3, with D perhaps matching TRBD1 or TRBD2 (5 bases each). Between the trimmed V and J ends, which lost 0 bases and 0 bases, there was a span of 14 bases. The germline gives CDR1 SGHRS, CDR2 YFSETQ. The length of the CDR3 is 17 residues. CDR3 nucleotides: TGCGCCAGCAGCTTGGTAGTTACGGGGCTAAGCACAGATACGCAGTATTTT. As protein: CASSLVVTGLSTDTQYF.

This clonotype was seen only a few times. This sequence joins TRBV6-5 and TRBJ1-2, with D uncertain. V lost 6 bases to trimming and J lost 4 bases, with 15 bases between them. The CDR3 is 14 residues long. Germline values: CDR1 MNHEY, CDR2 SVGAGI. The CDR3 loop reads CASSPSRTIYGYTF. The CDR3 DNA reads as TGTGCCAGCAGCCCCTCCCGGACTATCTATGGCTACACCTTC.

This clonotype was seen ten or more times. The chain employs TRBV20-1 and TRBJ2-5, with 8 bases aligning to TRBD2. V was clipped by 3 bases and J by 3 bases; unmatched bases: 12. CDR1 and CDR2 from the germline V gene are DFQATT and SNEGSKA (reference sequence). The CDR3 contains 16 residues. CDR3 amino acids: CSARGGASGLKETQYF. CDR3 coding DNA: TGCAGTGCTAGGGGAGGGGCTAGCGGGTTAAAAGAGACCCAGTACTTC.

The rearrangement links TRBV20-1 to TRBJ2-1; 9 bases line up with TRBD2. Trimming cost V 0 bases and J 10 bases; bases outside gene matches: 7. This CDR3 is built from 14 residues. Germline V gene sequence: CDR1 DFQATT, CDR2 SNEGSKA (reference sequence). The CDR3 sequence is CSARDGRGGLEQFF. CDR3 nucleotide sequence: TGCAGTGCTAGAGATGGGCGGGGGGGCCTCGAGCAGTTCTTC.

This clonotype has more than one count but fewer than ten. The chain carries TRBV20-1 and TRBJ1-6; D is undetermined. This CDR3 comprises 12 residues. Trimming cost V 1 base and J 17 bases, with 15 bases left between them. Germline V lookup: CDR1 DFQATT, CDR2 SNEGSKA (reference sequence). In nucleotides, the CDR3 is TGCAGTGCTAGAGTGAACTCCAGGAGGTTCCACTTT. This sequence encodes CSARVNSRRFHF.

This clonotype turned up a few times. The V call is TRBV9, the J call TRBJ1-6; 7 bases fit TRBD1. The CDR3 length is 14 residues. V was pared by 4 bases and J by 10 bases, with 8 bases of the junction left unmatched. Germline V gene data show CDR1 as SGDLS and CDR2 as YYNGEE. The CDR3 region has the DNA TGTGCCAGCAGCCCGCGACAGGGAGGGTCACCCCTCCACTTT. Translation: CASSPRQGGSPLHF.

This clonotype has a handful of counts. V usage is TRBV4-1 and J usage is TRBJ1-2; D is possibly TRBD1 (5 bases). The CDR3 is made up of 16 amino acids. V gave up 1 base and J gave up 4 bases, with 16 bases separating them. Germline lookup yields CDR1 MGHRA and CDR2 YSYEKL. The CDR3 DNA follows: TGCGCCAGCAGCCAAGCACTTCAGGGAGAGATCTATGGCTACACCTTC. It encodes CASSQALQGEIYGYTF.

This clonotype was seen a few times. The rearrangement joins TRBV30 to TRBJ2-7; D is uncertain. This CDR3 has 14 amino acids. Germline V gene sequence: CDR1 GTSNPN, CDR2 SVGIG (reference sequence). V was clipped by 0 bases and J by 1 base, with 10 bases between them. The CDR3 here is CAWSVLDGSYEQYF. CDR3 sequence (DNA): TGTGCCTGGAGTGTACTGGACGGGTCCTACGAGCAGTACTTC.

This rearrangement joins TRBV12-2 to TRBJ2-7; the table's D call of TRBD1 was not tested on the DNA. TRBV12-2 is labeled a pseudogene. This CDR3 spans 14 amino acids. CDR3 DNA: TGTGCAAGTCGCCCCGTGCCCGGGTCCTACGAGCAGTACTTC. It yields the protein CASRPVPGSYEQYF.

V is TRBV5-4 and J is TRBJ2-1, with D perhaps given as TRBD1 or TRBD2 (5 bases each). This CDR3 spans 14 amino acids. Germline loops: CDR1 SGHNT, CDR2 YYREEE (reference sequence). The V gene lost 4 bases and the J gene lost 6 bases, with 14 bases spanning the gap. The CDR3 coding sequence is TGTGCCAGCAGCGCGTCCGGGGCTCCCAATGAGCAGTTCTTC. This sequence encodes CASSASGAPNEQFF.

This clonotype was counted only a few times. J is TRBJ2-3 and V is TRBV6-1; 8 nucleotides agree with TRBD2. Germline V lookup: CDR1 MNHNS, CDR2 SASEGT. With 3 bases clipped from V and 3 bases from J, the junction kept 8 bases outside the gene matches. CDR3 length equals 16 residues. The CDR3 is CASSDWTSWGTDTQYF. In DNA, the CDR3 is TGTGCCAGCAGTGATTGGACTAGCTGGGGAACAGATACGCAGTATTTT.

CDR3 in DNA: TGTGCCAGTAGCGGGACCGTAGGTAATCAGCCCCAGCATTTT. It encodes CASSGTVGNQPQHF. The chain joins TRBV19 to TRBJ1-5, with a weak D call TRBD1 (5 bases). CDR1 and CDR2 (germline): LNHDA, SQIVND (reference sequence). V was cut by 6 bases and J by 4 bases, with 13 bases left in between. This CDR3 spans 14 amino acids.

In this sample, this clonotype turned up a few times. The DNA for the CDR3 is TGCGCCAGCAGCCAAGATGGGGGGGTCAATCAGCCCCAGCATTTT. It codes for CASSQDGGVNQPQHF. The chain joins TRBV4-1 to TRBJ1-5; the D gene is possibly TRBD1 (5 bases). Germline V CDR1 and CDR2: MGHRA, YSYEKL. The CDR3 contains 15 residues. Trimming stripped 0 bases from V and 3 bases from J, with 9 bases between.

This clonotype has a handful of counts. The gene calls are TRBV12-3 or TRBV12-4 and TRBJ2-1; 9 nucleotides agree with TRBD1. This CDR3 is built from 14 residues. V was pared by 1 base and J by 9 bases, with 4 bases of the junction left unmatched. The DNA for the CDR3 is TGTGCCAGCAGTTTAGTCGACAGGGGGGGTGAGCAGTTCTTC. It translates to CASSLVDRGGEQFF.

This clonotype has more than one count but fewer than ten. The rearrangement joins TRBV7-6 to TRBJ2-2; TRBD2 agrees at 11 bases. CDR3 length: 18 residues. After removal of 5 bases from V and 4 bases from J, the junction contained 12 bases not matched to a gene. Germline assignment: CDR1 SGHVS and CDR2 FNYEAQ. CDR3 region: CASSGRLAGPLGTGELFF. The CDR3 region has the DNA TGTGCCAGCAGCGGTCGACTAGCGGGGCCCCTCGGCACCGGGGAGCTGTTTTTT.